The clone carrying this TCR beta chain was observed a single time. Its specificity is not known. Some clones are missing from TCRdb's copy, which holds only in-frame ones; the method was immunoSEQ multiplex PCR. The sample comprises about 150,000 clones, around four fifths of which are singletons, and roughly 4% rests with the top ten. This sample was taken from a study of T cell responses to AZD1222 COVID-19 vaccine. Points from the study as a whole: Spike-specific TCR depth and breadth grew after two AZD1222 doses. White British donors predominated, females outnumbered males, and clonal diversity was possibly underestimated.

The CDR3 is 14 residues long. The germline V gene has CDR1 MDHEN and CDR2 SYDVKM. V shed 6 bases and J shed 7 bases, with 19 bases lying between them. The input for sequencing was peripheral blood, taken on day 0 of AZD1222 vaccination. The clonotype comes from an adult in good health. The V call is TRBV28, the J call TRBJ2-7, with D perhaps matching TRBD1 (6 bases). The CDR3 DNA reads as TGTGCCAGCAGCAACCGGGACACTTATGGGGAGCAGTACTTC. It codes for CASSNRDTYGEQYF.